The clone carrying this TCR beta chain was counted once. With 0 bases removed from V and 8 bases from J, the gap between germline ends came to 11 bases. Germline V gene sequence: CDR1 SSHAT, CDR2 FNYEAQ (reference sequence). The CDR3 contains 14 residues. These data come from a study of control samples from healthy donors and cancer patients. TCRdb's copy holds only in-frame clones and misses some; the assay was immunoSEQ multiplex PCR. The table has under 150,000 clones, 88% seen once. This clonotype was obtained from a woman aged 70-85 years in good health. The chain employs TRBV7-7 and TRBJ2-1; D tentatively fits TRBD1 or TRBD2 (6 bases each). The sequencing sample was made of blood. CDR3 sequence reads: CASSLAKGGHEQFF. In nucleotides, the CDR3 is TGTGCCAGCAGCTTAGCCAAGGGGGGACATGAGCAGTTCTTC.